This T cell receptor (beta chain) stems from a study of T cell changes during pregnancy in multiple sclerosis. The V end lost 2 bases, the J end lost 0 bases, and 12 bases lay between the germline ends. Germline CDR1 is MNHEY and CDR2 is SVGAGI. CDR3 length equals 16 residues. Profiled with immunoSEQ multiplex PCR; TCRdb holds only in-frame clones, not every one. The table lists 65,000 to 90,000 clones, around 93% of them singletons. The chain couples TRBV6-5 to TRBJ2-3; D might be TRBD2 (5 bases). The TCR comes from a female donor in good health, serving as a control in a pregnancy study. Some clones in this sample may be carry-over from other donors' samples. The source was PBMCs, collected in the first trimester of pregnancy. This CDR3 is CASSYGGPFSTDTQYF. In nucleotides, the CDR3 is TGTGCCAGCAGTTACGGAGGCCCATTTAGCACAGATACGCAGTATTTT.